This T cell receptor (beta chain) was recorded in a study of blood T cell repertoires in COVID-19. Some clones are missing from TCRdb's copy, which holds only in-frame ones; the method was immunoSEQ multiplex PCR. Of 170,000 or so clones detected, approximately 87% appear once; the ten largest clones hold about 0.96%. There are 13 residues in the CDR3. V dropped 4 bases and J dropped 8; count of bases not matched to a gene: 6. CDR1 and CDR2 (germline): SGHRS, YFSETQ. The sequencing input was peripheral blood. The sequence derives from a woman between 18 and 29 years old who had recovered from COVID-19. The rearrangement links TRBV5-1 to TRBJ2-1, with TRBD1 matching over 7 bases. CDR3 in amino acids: CASSVTGQDEQFF. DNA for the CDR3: TGCGCCAGCAGCGTGACAGGGCAGGATGAGCAGTTCTTC.